This note documents a single TCR beta chain sequence. The data were obtained in a study of blood T cell repertoires in COVID-19. Trimming took 0 bases from V and 4 from J, leaving 19 bases between them. The length of the CDR3 is 18 residues. Germline lookup yields CDR1 MGHRA and CDR2 YSYEKL. Authors' data handling: It was from reference gene primer amplification that nucleated cell counts were estimated. Assay used: immunoSEQ multiplex PCR; TCRdb lists only in-frame clones, some missing. The DNA was the basis for D and trimming; V, J and clone size are from that table. The sample lists 120,000 to 150,000 clones; 88% were seen once.

Sequencing input: peripheral blood. The chain joins TRBV4-1 to TRBJ1-3; D may be TRBD1 (6 bases). This TCR derives from a man aged 60 to 69 with active or convalescent COVID-19. DNA for the CDR3: TGCGCCAGCAGCCAAGAAGGTCACGGTTCAGGGGTCGGAAACACCATATATTTT. Encoded protein: CASSQEGHGSGVGNTIYF.